The present T cell receptor (beta chain) was sequenced within a study of blood T cell repertoires in COVID-19. Study in general: Specimens from acute and convalescent COVID-19 originated in the United States, Italy and Spain. Sources were T cells, B-cell-depleted T cells, or PBMCs; the material itself was cDNA or gDNA.

The protocol was immunoSEQ multiplex PCR, while the TCRdb copy is restricted to in-frame clones and leaves out a portion. Of about 34,000 clones in the sample, about 93% were seen once. The CDR3 sequence is 14 residues long. From germline, CDR1 is KGHDR and CDR2 SFDVKD. The V and J ends lost 3 bases and 0 bases respectively, with 5 bases between them. The V gene is TRBV24-1, the J gene TRBJ1-3; D ambiguous. The sequence derives from a human donor in a cohort sampled during active COVID-19. Sequencing was done on a sample of peripheral blood. CDR3 sequence: CATSDSYSGNTIYF. The CDR3 DNA reads as TGTGCCACCAGTGATAGCTACTCTGGAAACACCATATATTTT.